Presented here are 10 T cell receptor beta chains from one specimen sequenced in a study of HIV-infected patients and healthy controls. TCRdb re-called the 5' RACE reads through MiXCR, storing one row per CDR3 protein. The sample lists about 17,000 distinct CDR3 sequences, about a sixth occurring once. Sequenced material: CD8+ T cells from blood. The receptors here all came from a human donor in good health.

This clonotype was detected ten times or more. The V gene is TRBV21-1, the J gene TRBJ1-1; no DNA check was done on the table's D call, TRBD1. TRBV21-1 is labeled a pseudogene. The CDR3 is made up of 15 amino acids. The CDR3 protein is CASRKTGVPNTEAFF. The CDR3 DNA reads TGTGCCAGCAGAAAAACAGGGGTACCGAACACTGAAGCTTTCTTT.

This clonotype was observed many times. The chain employs TRBV12-3 or TRBV12-4 and TRBJ2-1, with 8 bases aligning to TRBD2. V lost 5 bases, J lost 4 bases, and 4 bases stayed unmatched. This CDR3 region has 14 residues. Here the CDR3 DNA reads TGTGCCAGCAGTACCCTAGCGGGTTACAATGAGCAGTTCTTC. This gives the protein CASSTLAGYNEQFF.

The chain has TRBV4-2 and TRBJ2-7; 10 bases are a match to TRBD1. Germline V gene sequence: CDR1 LGHNA, CDR2 YNFKEQ. This CDR3 contains 14 residues. After removal of 0 bases from V and 6 bases from J, the junction contained 2 bases not matched to a gene. CDR3 loop: CASSQDWDRGEQYF. CDR3 DNA sequence: TGTGCCAGCAGCCAAGATTGGGACAGGGGCGAGCAGTACTTC.

At least ten counts were recorded for this clonotype. The chain is built from TRBV7-3 and TRBJ2-1; D unresolved. CDR1 is SGHTA, CDR2 FQGTGA, per germline. There are 14 residues in the CDR3. V lost 2 bases and J lost 4, with 9 bases in between. CDR3 sequence: CASSLQPSYNEQFF. CDR3 nucleotides: TGTGCCAGCAGCTTACAACCTTCTTACAATGAGCAGTTCTTC.

This clonotype has a handful of counts. The chain joins TRBV27 to TRBJ2-2, with no clear D. CDR1 is MNHEY and CDR2 is SMNVEV in the germline V gene (reference sequence). The CDR3 consists of 13 residues. The V gene lost 5 bases and the J gene lost 6 bases, with 10 bases spanning the gap. In DNA form, the CDR3 reads TGTGCCAGCAGTCCCCCGAGCGCCGGGGAGCTGTTTTTT. Translation gives CASSPPSAGELFF.

Many counts were recorded for this clonotype. This chain joins TRBV29-1 and TRBJ2-7; D not certain. Germline V gene lookup returns CDR1 SQVTM and CDR2 ANQGSEA. Trimming cost V 3 bases and J 7 bases, with 13 bases left between them. The CDR3 is 12 amino acids. This CDR3 reads CSVEVVLGEQYF. CDR3 coding DNA: TGCAGCGTTGAGGTAGTTCTGGGGGAGCAGTACTTC.

The rearrangement uses TRBV5-4 and TRBJ2-7; 9 bases map to TRBD1. The V gene end was trimmed by 5 bases and the J gene end by 2 bases; junction bases not matched to a gene: 5. The CDR3 is 14 amino acids. The germline V gene encodes CDR1 SGHNT and CDR2 YYREEE (reference sequence). CDR3 bases: TGTGCCAGCAGAAAACGACAGGGGGCCTACGAGCAGTACTTC. Translated: CASRKRQGAYEQYF.

There are a few counts of this clonotype. This chain uses TRBV7-6 with TRBJ2-3; TRBD2 matches at 10 bases. CDR1 SGHVS and CDR2 FNYEAQ come from the germline V gene. Trimming took 5 bases from V and 5 from J; bases not matched to a gene: 4. The length of the CDR3 is 14 residues. The chain's CDR3 is CASSRAGGGDTQYF. Written as DNA, the CDR3 is TGTGCCAGCAGCCGAGCGGGGGGGGGAGATACGCAGTATTTT.

This chain uses TRBV3-1 with TRBJ1-1; TRBD1 aligns across 8 bases. Trimming took 4 bases from V and 8 from J; bases not matched to a gene: 9. Germline CDR1 and CDR2: LGHDT and YNNKEL (reference sequence). CDR3 size: 14 residues. In nucleotides, the CDR3 is TGTGCCAGCAGCCCCGAGGACAGGGACTTCGAAGCTTTCTTT. Its protein product is CASSPEDRDFEAFF.

The V gene is TRBV2, the J gene TRBJ2-1; 7 bases are shared with TRBD1. Germline V CDR1 and CDR2: SNHLY, FYNNEI. The CDR3 is 13 amino acids. V trimming: 3 bases; J trimming: 6 bases; junction bases outside the gene matches: 2. As DNA, the CDR3 is TGTGCCAGCAGTGAGACAGGGTCCAATGAGCAGTTCTTC. Encoded protein: CASSETGSNEQFF.